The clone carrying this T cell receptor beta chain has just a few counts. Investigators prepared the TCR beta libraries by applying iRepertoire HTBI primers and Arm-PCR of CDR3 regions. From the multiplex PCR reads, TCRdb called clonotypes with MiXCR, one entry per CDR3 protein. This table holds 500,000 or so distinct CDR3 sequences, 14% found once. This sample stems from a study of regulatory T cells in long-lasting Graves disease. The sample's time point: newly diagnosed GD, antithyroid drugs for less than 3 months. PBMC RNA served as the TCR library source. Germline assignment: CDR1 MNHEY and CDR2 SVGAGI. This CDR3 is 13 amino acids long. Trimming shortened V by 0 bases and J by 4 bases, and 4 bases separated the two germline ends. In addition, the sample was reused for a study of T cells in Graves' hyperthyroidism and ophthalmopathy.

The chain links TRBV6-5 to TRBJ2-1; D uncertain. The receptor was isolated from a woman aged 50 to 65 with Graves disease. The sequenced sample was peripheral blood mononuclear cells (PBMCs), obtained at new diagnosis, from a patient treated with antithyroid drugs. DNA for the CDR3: TGTGCCAGCAGTTACTCGAAGTACAATGAGCAGTTCTTC. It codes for CASSYSKYNEQFF.